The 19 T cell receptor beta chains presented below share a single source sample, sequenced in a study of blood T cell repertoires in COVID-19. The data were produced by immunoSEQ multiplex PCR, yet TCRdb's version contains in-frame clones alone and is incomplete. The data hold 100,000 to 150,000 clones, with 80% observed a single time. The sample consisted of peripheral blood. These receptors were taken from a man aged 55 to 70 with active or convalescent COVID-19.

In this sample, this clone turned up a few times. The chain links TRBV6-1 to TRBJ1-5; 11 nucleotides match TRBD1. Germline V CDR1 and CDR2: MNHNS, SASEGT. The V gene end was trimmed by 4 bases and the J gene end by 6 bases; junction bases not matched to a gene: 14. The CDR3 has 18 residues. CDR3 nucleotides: TGTGCCAGCAGTGCCGAGGGGGACAGGGGGATGTTGGGTCAGCCCCAGCATTTT. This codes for CASSAEGDRGMLGQPQHF.

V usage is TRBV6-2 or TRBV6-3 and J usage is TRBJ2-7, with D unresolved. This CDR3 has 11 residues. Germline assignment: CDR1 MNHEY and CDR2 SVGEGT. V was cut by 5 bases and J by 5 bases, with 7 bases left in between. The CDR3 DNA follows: TGTGCCAGCAGTACAACGCACGAGCAGTACTTC. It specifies CASSTTHEQYF.

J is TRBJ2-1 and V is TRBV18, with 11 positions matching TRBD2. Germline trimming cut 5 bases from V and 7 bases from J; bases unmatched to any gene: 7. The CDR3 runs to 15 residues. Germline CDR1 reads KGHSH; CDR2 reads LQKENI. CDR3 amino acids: CASSSLAGVLNEQFF. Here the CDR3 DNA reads TGTGCCAGCTCATCACTAGCGGGAGTTTTGAATGAGCAGTTCTTC.

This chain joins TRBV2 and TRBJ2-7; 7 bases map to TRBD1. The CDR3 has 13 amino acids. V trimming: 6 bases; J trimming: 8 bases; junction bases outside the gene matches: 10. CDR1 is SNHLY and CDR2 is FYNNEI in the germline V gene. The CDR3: CASSPLTGPQQYF. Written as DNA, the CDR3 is TGTGCCAGCAGCCCCCTGACAGGGCCCCAGCAGTACTTC.

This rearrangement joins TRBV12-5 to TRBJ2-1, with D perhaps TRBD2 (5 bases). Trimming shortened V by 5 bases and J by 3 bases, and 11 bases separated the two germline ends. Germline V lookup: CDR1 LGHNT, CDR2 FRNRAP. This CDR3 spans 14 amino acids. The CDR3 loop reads CASGISGNYNEQFF. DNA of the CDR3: TGTGCTAGTGGTATCTCGGGAAACTACAATGAGCAGTTCTTC.

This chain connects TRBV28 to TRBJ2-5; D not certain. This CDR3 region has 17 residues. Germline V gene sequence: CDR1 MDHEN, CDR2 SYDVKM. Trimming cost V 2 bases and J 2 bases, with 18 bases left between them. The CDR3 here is CASSLGVVTEPQETQYF. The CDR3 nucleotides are TGTGCCAGCAGTTTAGGTGTGGTTACAGAACCGCAAGAGACCCAGTACTTC.

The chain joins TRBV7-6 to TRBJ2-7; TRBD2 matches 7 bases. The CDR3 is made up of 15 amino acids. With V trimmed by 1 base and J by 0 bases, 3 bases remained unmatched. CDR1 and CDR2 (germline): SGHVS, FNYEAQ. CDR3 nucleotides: TGTGCCAGCAGCTTAGTGGGCGGGAGCTCCTACGAGCAGTACTTC. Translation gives CASSLVGGSSYEQYF.

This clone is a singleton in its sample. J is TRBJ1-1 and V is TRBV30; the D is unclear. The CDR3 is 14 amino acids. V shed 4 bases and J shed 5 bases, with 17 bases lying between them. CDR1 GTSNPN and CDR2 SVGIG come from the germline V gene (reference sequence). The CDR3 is CAWIIKGVETEAFF. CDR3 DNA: TGTGCCTGGATCATTAAGGGAGTGGAGACTGAAGCTTTCTTT.

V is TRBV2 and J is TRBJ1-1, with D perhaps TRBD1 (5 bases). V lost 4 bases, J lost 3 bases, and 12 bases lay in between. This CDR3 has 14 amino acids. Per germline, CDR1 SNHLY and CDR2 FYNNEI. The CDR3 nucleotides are TGTGCCAGCAGTGCCCAGGGAGGGGACACTGAAGCTTTCTTT. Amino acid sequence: CASSAQGGDTEAFF.

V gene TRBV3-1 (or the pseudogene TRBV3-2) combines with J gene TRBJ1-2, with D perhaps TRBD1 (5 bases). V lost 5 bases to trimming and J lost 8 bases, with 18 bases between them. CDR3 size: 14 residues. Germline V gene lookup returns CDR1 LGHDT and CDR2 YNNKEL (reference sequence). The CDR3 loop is CASSKMGRVEGYTF. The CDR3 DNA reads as TGTGCCAGCAGCAAGATGGGCAGGGTCGAAGGCTACACCTTC.

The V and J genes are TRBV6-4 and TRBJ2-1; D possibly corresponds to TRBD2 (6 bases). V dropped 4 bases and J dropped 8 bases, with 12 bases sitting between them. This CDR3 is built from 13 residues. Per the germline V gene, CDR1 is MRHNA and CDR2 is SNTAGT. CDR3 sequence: CASSVSSADEQFF. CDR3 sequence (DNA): TGTGCCAGCAGTGTCTCTAGCGCGGATGAGCAGTTCTTC.

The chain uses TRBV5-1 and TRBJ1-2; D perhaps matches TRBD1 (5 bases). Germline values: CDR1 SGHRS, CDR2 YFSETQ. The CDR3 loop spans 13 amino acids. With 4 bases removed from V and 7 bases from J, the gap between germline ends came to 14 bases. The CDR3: CASSPGGQGGYTF. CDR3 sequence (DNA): TGCGCCAGCAGCCCCGGAGGGCAGGGTGGCTACACCTTC.

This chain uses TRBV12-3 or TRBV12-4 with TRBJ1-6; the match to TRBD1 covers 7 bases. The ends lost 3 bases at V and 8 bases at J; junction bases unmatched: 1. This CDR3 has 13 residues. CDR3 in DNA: TGTGCCAGCAGTTTCACAGGGGATTCACCCCTCCACTTT. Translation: CASSFTGDSPLHF.

In DNA, the CDR3 is TGCGCCAGCAGCTCGGGACAGGGGGCATCCGAGCAGTACTTC. Its protein is CASSSGQGASEQYF. The chain carries TRBV5-1 and TRBJ2-7, with 12 bases matching TRBD1. The length of the CDR3 is 14 residues. V was pared by 3 bases and J by 6 bases, with 4 bases of the junction left unmatched. The V gene's germline CDR1 is SGHRS and CDR2 YFSETQ.

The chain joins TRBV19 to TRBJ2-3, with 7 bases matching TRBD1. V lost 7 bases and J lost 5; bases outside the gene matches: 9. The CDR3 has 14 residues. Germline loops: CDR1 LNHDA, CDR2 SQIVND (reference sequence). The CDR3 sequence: CASKQGPQEDTQYF. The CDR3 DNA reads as TGTGCCAGTAAACAGGGGCCCCAAGAAGATACGCAGTATTTT.

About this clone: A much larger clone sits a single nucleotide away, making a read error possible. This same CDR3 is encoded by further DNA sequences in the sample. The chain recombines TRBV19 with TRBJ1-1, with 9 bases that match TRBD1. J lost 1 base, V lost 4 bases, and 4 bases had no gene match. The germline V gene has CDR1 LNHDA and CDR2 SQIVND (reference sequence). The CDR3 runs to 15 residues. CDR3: CASSRPGQGNTEAFF. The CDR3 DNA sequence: TGTGCCAGTAGTAGACCGGGACAGGGGAACACTGAAGCTTTCTTT.

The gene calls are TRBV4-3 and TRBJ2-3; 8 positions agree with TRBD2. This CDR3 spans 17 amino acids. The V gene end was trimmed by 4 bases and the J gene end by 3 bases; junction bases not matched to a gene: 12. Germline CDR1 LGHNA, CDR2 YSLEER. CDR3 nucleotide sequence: TGCGCCAGCAGCCCCTCCCCGGGACTAGTAGGAACAGATACGCAGTATTTT. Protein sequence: CASSPSPGLVGTDTQYF.

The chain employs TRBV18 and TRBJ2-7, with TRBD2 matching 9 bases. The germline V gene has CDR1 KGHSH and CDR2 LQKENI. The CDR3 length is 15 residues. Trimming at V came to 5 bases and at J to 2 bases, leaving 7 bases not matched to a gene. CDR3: CASSTSGRRTYEQYF. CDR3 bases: TGTGCCAGCTCAACCAGCGGGAGGCGAACCTACGAGCAGTACTTC.

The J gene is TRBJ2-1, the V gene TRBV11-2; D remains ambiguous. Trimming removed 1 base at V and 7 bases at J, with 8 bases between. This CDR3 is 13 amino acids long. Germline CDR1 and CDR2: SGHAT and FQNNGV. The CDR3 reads CASSLVRRNEQFF. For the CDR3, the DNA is TGTGCCAGCAGCTTAGTAAGGCGGAATGAGCAGTTCTTC.